Shown below are 31 T cell receptor beta chains from a single sample sequenced in a study of beta chain features in type 1 diabetes. Expressed TCRB transcripts were sequenced after all isolated RNA was converted to cDNA. Only in-frame clones appear in the TCRdb table, and some are missing; sequencing was by immunoSEQ multiplex PCR. The sample carries about 620,000 clones, 15% recorded once. The sequencing input was naive CD4+ T cells from blood. The origin of the receptors is a man aged 18 to 29 in good health.

The chain employs TRBV5-1 and TRBJ1-1; the match to TRBD1 covers 11 bases. V dropped 2 bases and J dropped 4; count of bases not matched to a gene: 7. The V gene's germline CDR1 is SGHRS and CDR2 YFSETQ. This CDR3 is 16 amino acids long. CDR3 amino acids: CASSLRTGGVVTEAFF. Written as DNA, the CDR3 is TGCGCCAGCAGCTTAAGGACAGGGGGCGTTGTCACTGAAGCTTTCTTT.

The J gene is TRBJ2-1, the V gene TRBV4-3; either TRBD1 or TRBD2 may supply D (5 bases each). The CDR3 loop spans 15 amino acids. The germline V and J ends were trimmed by 0 bases and 6 bases, with 12 bases remaining between them. Per the germline V gene, CDR1 is LGHNA and CDR2 is YSLEER. The CDR3 DNA sequence: TGCGCCAGCAGCCAAGATCTCAAGAGGGGCAATGAGCAGTTCTTC. It is translated as CASSQDLKRGNEQFF.

The chain combines TRBV18 with TRBJ1-1; no definite D call. Trimming left V 4 bases short and J 10 bases short, with 16 bases between. The CDR3 extends over 13 amino acids. CDR1 is KGHSH and CDR2 is LQKENI in the germline V gene. CDR3 coding DNA: TGTGCCAGCTCACACCTTGACGGACGGGGAGCTTTCTTT. This codes for CASSHLDGRGAFF.

This clone occurred a few times. The chain combines TRBV5-1 with TRBJ2-5, with TRBD2 identical over 11 bases. CDR1 and CDR2 from the germline V gene are SGHRS and YFSETQ. This CDR3 contains 17 residues. Trimming removed 0 bases from V and 5 bases from J; junction bases left unmatched: 9. The CDR3 DNA follows: TGCGCCAGCAGCTTGGCTAGCGGGGGGCCCATCACCGAGACCCAGTACTTC. Translation gives CASSLASGGPITETQYF.

This clone was found a few times. The rearrangement links TRBV4-1 to TRBJ1-5; D may be TRBD1 (6 bases). The V and J ends lost 2 bases and 3 bases respectively, with 14 bases between them. The CDR3 extends over 16 amino acids. Germline assignment: CDR1 MGHRA and CDR2 YSYEKL. The DNA of the CDR3 is TGCGCCAGCAGCCAAAGGTTGTGGGGGCTCAATCAGCCCCAGCATTTT. Translating it yields CASSQRLWGLNQPQHF.

This clone came up a few times. V and J are TRBV7-2 and TRBJ2-3; 9 bases are a match to TRBD1. V was clipped by 1 base and J by 2 bases; unmatched bases: 13. There are 19 residues in the CDR3. Germline CDR1 reads SGHTA; CDR2 reads FQGNSA. The CDR3 DNA is TGTGCCAGCAGCTTAGAAGTCAGGGACAGGGAGGAAGTCACAGATACGCAGTATTTT. It codes for CASSLEVRDREEVTDTQYF.

This clone appeared a few times. The rearrangement links TRBV28 to TRBJ2-4; 11 bases match TRBD2. With V trimmed by 6 bases and J by 1 base, 23 bases remained unmatched. The CDR3 extends over 22 amino acids. Germline V gene data show CDR1 as MDHEN and CDR2 as SYDVKM. The CDR3: CASRKTIVGLAVPGRAKNIQYF. The CDR3 nucleotides read TGTGCCAGCAGGAAGACAATCGTGGGACTAGCGGTTCCCGGGAGGGCCAAAAACATTCAGTACTTC.

In this sample, this clone turned up a few times. The chain joins TRBV21-1 to TRBJ1-2. TRBV21-1 is listed as a pseudogene. CDR3 length equals 11 residues. In nucleotides, the CDR3 is TGTGCCAGCCGGGAGCTTTATGGCTACACCTTC. This translates into CASRELYGYTF.

The chain uses TRBV4-2 and TRBJ1-1; 7 bases are shared with TRBD1. The ends lost 3 bases at V and 6 bases at J; junction bases unmatched: 10. The CDR3 consists of 15 residues. The germline gives CDR1 LGHNA, CDR2 YNFKEQ. In nucleotides, the CDR3 is TGTGCCAGCAGCCAGGTATTAACAGGGGTGGCTGAAGCTTTCTTT. Its translation is CASSQVLTGVAEAFF.

This clone was counted only a few times. This chain joins TRBV7-3 and TRBJ2-6, with 7 bases lining up with TRBD1. Germline V CDR1 and CDR2: SGHTA, FQGTGA. The V and J ends lost 1 base and 0 bases, in that order; junction bases with no gene match: 9. The CDR3 contains 19 residues. This CDR3 reads CASSLRGGLGSSGANVLTF. As DNA, the CDR3 is TGTGCCAGCAGCTTAAGAGGGGGCCTTGGGAGCTCTGGGGCCAACGTCCTGACTTTC.

This chain joins TRBV5-1 and TRBJ2-3, with 8 bases lining up with TRBD1. Germline V lookup: CDR1 SGHRS, CDR2 YFSETQ. V lost 4 bases and J lost 2; bases outside the gene matches: 6. The CDR3 totals 15 residues. CDR3 coding DNA: TGCGCCAGCAGCCCGGACAGGGCCCACACAGATACGCAGTATTTT. It is translated as CASSPDRAHTDTQYF.

This clone was recorded a few times. This chain connects TRBV9 to TRBJ2-1; 8 bases are a match to TRBD2. This CDR3 spans 13 amino acids. CDR1 and CDR2 from the germline V gene are SGDLS and YYNGEE. Trimming cost V 3 bases and J 4 bases; bases outside gene matches: 0. CDR3 protein: CASSERGYNEQFF. CDR3 DNA: TGTGCCAGCAGCGAGCGGGGGTACAATGAGCAGTTCTTC.

This clone showed up just a few times. The chain has TRBV5-1 and TRBJ2-5; 8 bases align to TRBD1. This CDR3 region has 15 residues. Germline V lookup: CDR1 SGHRS, CDR2 YFSETQ. V was clipped by 0 bases and J by 3 bases; unmatched bases: 4. The CDR3 reads CASSLDPGGEETQYF. The DNA of the CDR3 is TGCGCCAGCAGCTTGGACCCAGGGGGCGAAGAGACCCAGTACTTC. Based on the CDR3 plus reference TRBV5-1 and TRBJ2-5, the full variable domain is KAGVTQTPRYLIKTRGQQVTLSCSPISGHRSVSWYQQTPGQGLQFLFEYFSETQRNKGNFPGRFSGRQFSNSRSEMNVSTLELGDSALYLCASSLDPGGEETQYFGPGTRLLVL.

The gene calls are TRBV7-6 and TRBJ2-3; D is unresolved. The CDR3 is made up of 14 amino acids. The germline V gene has CDR1 SGHVS and CDR2 FNYEAQ. Trimming pared 5 bases from V and 2 bases from J, leaving 11 bases between. For the CDR3, the DNA is TGTGCCAGCAGCCCAGTATCGGTCACAGATACGCAGTATTTT. Translation: CASSPVSVTDTQYF. Supplemented by reference TRBV7-6 and TRBJ2-3, the full variable domain reads GAGVSQSPRYKVTKRGQDVALRCDPISGHVSLYWYRQALGQGPEFLTYFNYEAQQDKSGLPNDRFSAERPEGSISTLTIQRTEQRDSAMYRCASSPVSVTDTQYFGPGTRLTVL.

In this sample, this clone turned up a few times. The chain uses TRBV4-2 and TRBJ2-1, with a possible D match to TRBD1 (6 bases). The germline V gene encodes CDR1 LGHNA and CDR2 YNFKEQ. CDR3 length: 14 residues. Trimming shortened V by 5 bases and J by 7 bases, and 15 bases separated the two germline ends. The CDR3 reads CASSIDRPGNEQFF. The CDR3, as DNA: TGTGCCAGCAGCATAGACAGGCCAGGGAATGAGCAGTTCTTC.

Many counts were recorded for this clone. This chain joins TRBV14 and TRBJ2-1; D is unresolved. V was pared by 4 bases and J by 4 bases, with 11 bases between. The germline CDR1 and CDR2 sequences are SGHDN and FVKESK. CDR3 length: 14 amino acids. This CDR3 reads CASSPLGLYNEQFF. CDR3 nucleotide sequence: TGTGCCAGCAGCCCCCTGGGTCTGTACAATGAGCAGTTCTTC.

This chain links TRBV9 with TRBJ2-7; 11 nucleotides line up with TRBD2. The CDR3 consists of 16 residues. Germline CDR1 reads SGDLS; CDR2 reads YYNGEE. J gave up 3 bases and V 0 bases, and 5 bases lay outside the gene matches. The CDR3 region is CASSVVASGRFYEQYF. CDR3 DNA sequence: TGTGCCAGCAGCGTAGTGGCTAGCGGGAGGTTCTACGAGCAGTACTTC.

There are a few counts of this clone. The chain couples TRBV7-6 to TRBJ2-3; 7 nucleotides align to TRBD1. Trimming at V came to 7 bases and at J to 0 bases, leaving 7 bases not matched to a gene. The CDR3 spans 15 residues. CDR1 SGHVS and CDR2 FNYEAQ come from the germline V gene. CDR3 in DNA: TGTGCCAGCAACAGTAGACAGGGTAGCACAGATACGCAGTATTTT. This gives the protein CASNSRQGSTDTQYF.

This rearrangement joins TRBV19 to TRBJ2-2; unclear D gene. This CDR3 is built from 18 residues. CDR1 is LNHDA and CDR2 is SQIVND in the germline V gene (reference sequence). The V gene lost 0 bases and the J gene lost 1 base, with 15 bases spanning the gap. CDR3 sequence reads: CASSIDPTWTVNTGELFF. DNA of the CDR3: TGTGCCAGTAGTATAGACCCGACTTGGACGGTGAACACCGGGGAGCTGTTTTTT. The whole variable domain, remainder taken from reference TRBV19 and TRBJ2-2, is DGGITQSPKYLFRKEGQNVTLSCEQNLNHDAMYWYRQDPGQGLRLIYYSQIVNDFQKGDIAEGYSVSREKKESFPLTVTSAQKNPTAFYLCASSIDPTWTVNTGELFFGEGSRLTVL.

The CDR3 sequence: CAIRGTGVEQYF. CDR3 bases: TGTGCCATCAGGGGGACAGGGGTGGAGCAGTACTTC. The genes are TRBV10-3 and TRBJ2-7, with 10 bases lining up with TRBD1. Germline trimming cut 6 bases from V and 7 bases from J; bases unmatched to any gene: 3. Germline assignment: CDR1 ENHRY and CDR2 SYGVKD. This CDR3 is built from 12 residues.

The chain links TRBV19 to TRBJ1-5; D remains ambiguous. Trimming took off 6 bases at V and 7 bases at J, with 10 bases between the two ends. The CDR3 sequence is 12 residues long. Germline V gene data show CDR1 as LNHDA and CDR2 as SQIVND (reference sequence). CDR3 DNA: TGTGCCAGTAGGTACAGTGGGCAGCCCCAGCATTTT. Amino acid sequence: CASRYSGQPQHF.

The chain recombines TRBV4-2 with TRBJ1-5; tentatively, D is TRBD1 (5 bases). The V gene's germline CDR1 is LGHNA and CDR2 YNFKEQ. Trimming removed 2 bases from V and 0 bases from J, with 20 bases in between. The CDR3 spans 19 residues. CDR3 loop: CASSQSQRGRAYSNQPQHF. CDR3 nucleotide sequence: TGTGCCAGCAGCCAATCTCAGCGGGGGAGGGCTTATAGCAATCAGCCCCAGCATTTT.

The rearrangement joins TRBV9 to TRBJ2-1, with D hard to call. Trimming removed 1 base at V and 5 bases at J, with 19 bases between. Germline V lookup: CDR1 SGDLS, CDR2 YYNGEE. CDR3 length: 17 residues. The CDR3 reads CASSVNPLAGENNEQFF. DNA of the CDR3: TGTGCCAGCAGCGTAAACCCACTGGCAGGAGAGAACAATGAGCAGTTCTTC.

The chain combines TRBV5-4 with TRBJ2-7; 7 positions agree with TRBD1. CDR1 is SGHNT, CDR2 YYREEE, per germline (reference sequence). The CDR3 runs to 15 residues. Unmatched junction bases numbered 6, after V lost 2 bases and J lost 1 base. CDR3 bases: TGTGCCAGCAGCTTACCGTACAGGGGATCCTACGAGCAGTACTTC. The encoded protein is CASSLPYRGSYEQYF.

This clone appeared once. V gene TRBV30 combines with J gene TRBJ1-5; the D is unclear. Germline values: CDR1 GTSNPN, CDR2 SVGIG (reference sequence). V was pared by 1 base and J by 7 bases, with 8 bases between. The CDR3 is made up of 12 amino acids. The CDR3 region has the DNA TGTGCCTGGAGTGGAAGCAGCCAGCCCCAGCATTTT. Residues: CAWSGSSQPQHF.

This clone turned up a few times. The CDR3 loop is CASSPDRGSHNEQFF. CDR3 coding DNA: TGTGCCAGCAGCCCCGACAGGGGTTCCCACAATGAGCAGTTCTTC. V is TRBV7-2 and J is TRBJ2-1; 8 positions agree with TRBD1. This CDR3 region has 15 residues. Germline assignment: CDR1 SGHTA and CDR2 FQGNSA. J lost 5 bases, V lost 5 bases, and 8 bases had no gene match.

This clone has more than one count but fewer than ten. The V gene is TRBV7-3, the J gene TRBJ2-2; D remains ambiguous. The germline V gene encodes CDR1 SGHTA and CDR2 FQGTGA. V was pared by 1 base and J by 0 bases, with 9 bases between. The length of the CDR3 is 16 residues. The CDR3 here is CASSLRPGSNTGELFF. Here the CDR3 DNA reads TGTGCCAGCAGCTTAAGACCCGGTTCGAACACCGGGGAGCTGTTTTTT.

The rearrangement uses TRBV7-6 and TRBJ2-1, with 8 bases lining up with TRBD1. The trim removed 2 bases at V and 4 bases at J, leaving 4 bases unmatched. The CDR3 is 15 residues long. CDR1 SGHVS and CDR2 FNYEAQ come from the germline V gene. Written as DNA, the CDR3 is TGTGCCAGCAGCTTAACAGGACAGGGTTACAATGAGCAGTTCTTC. The encoded protein is CASSLTGQGYNEQFF.

This clone was seen a handful of times. The chain is built from TRBV5-1 and TRBJ2-7; D perhaps matches TRBD1 (5 bases). Trimming removed 4 bases from V and 2 bases from J, with 19 bases in between. The CDR3 consists of 16 residues. From germline, CDR1 is SGHRS and CDR2 YFSETQ. The CDR3 protein is CASSKDRTRAPYEQYF. DNA for the CDR3: TGCGCCAGCAGCAAAGATCGGACACGGGCCCCCTACGAGCAGTACTTC.

The rearrangement links TRBV4-2 to TRBJ2-2; D possibly corresponds to TRBD2 (5 bases). CDR3 length equals 13 residues. V gave up 3 bases and J gave up 5 bases, with 7 bases separating them. The germline V gene encodes CDR1 LGHNA and CDR2 YNFKEQ. CDR3 loop: CASSHWETGELFF. CDR3 coding DNA: TGTGCCAGCAGCCACTGGGAGACCGGGGAGCTGTTTTTT.

The chain links TRBV30 to TRBJ1-6; D unresolved. The CDR3 is 13 residues long. In germline, CDR1 is GTSNPN, CDR2 SVGIG (reference sequence). V lost 1 base and J 9 bases, leaving 10 bases between the germline ends. CDR3 sequence: CAWSEQWSSPLHF. CDR3 nucleotide sequence: TGTGCCTGGAGTGAGCAGTGGAGTTCACCCCTCCACTTT.